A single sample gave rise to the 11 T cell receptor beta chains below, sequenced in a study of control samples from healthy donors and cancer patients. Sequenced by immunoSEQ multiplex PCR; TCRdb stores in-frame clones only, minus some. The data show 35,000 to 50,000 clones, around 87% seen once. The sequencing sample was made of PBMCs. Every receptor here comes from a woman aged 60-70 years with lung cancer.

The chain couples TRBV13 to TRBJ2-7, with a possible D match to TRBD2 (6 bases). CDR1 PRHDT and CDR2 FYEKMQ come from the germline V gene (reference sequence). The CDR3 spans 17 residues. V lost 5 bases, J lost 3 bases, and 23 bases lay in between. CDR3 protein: CASSPSYPKGGSYEQYF. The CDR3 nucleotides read TGTGCCAGCAGCCCCAGCTATCCCAAGGGAGGAAGCTACGAGCAGTACTTC.

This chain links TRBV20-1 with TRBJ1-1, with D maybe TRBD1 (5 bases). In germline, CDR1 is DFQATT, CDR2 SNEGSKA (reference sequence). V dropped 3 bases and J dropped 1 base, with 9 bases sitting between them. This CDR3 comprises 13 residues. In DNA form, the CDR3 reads TGCAGTGCTAGTCGGGGCCCGAACACTGAAGCTTTCTTT. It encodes CSASRGPNTEAFF.

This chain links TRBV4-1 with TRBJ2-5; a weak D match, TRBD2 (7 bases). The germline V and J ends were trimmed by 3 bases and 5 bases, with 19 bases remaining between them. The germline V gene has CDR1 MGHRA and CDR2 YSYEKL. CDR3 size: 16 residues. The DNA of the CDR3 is TGCGCCAGCAGCCACGCTTTTAGGGGGGGAGACGAGACCCAGTACTTC. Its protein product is CASSHAFRGGDETQYF.

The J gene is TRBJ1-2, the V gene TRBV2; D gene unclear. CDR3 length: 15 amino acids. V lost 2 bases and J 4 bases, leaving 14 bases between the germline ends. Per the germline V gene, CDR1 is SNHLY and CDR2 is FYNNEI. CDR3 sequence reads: CASSERALNLYGYTF. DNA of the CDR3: TGTGCCAGCAGTGAAAGGGCCCTTAACCTCTATGGCTACACCTTC.

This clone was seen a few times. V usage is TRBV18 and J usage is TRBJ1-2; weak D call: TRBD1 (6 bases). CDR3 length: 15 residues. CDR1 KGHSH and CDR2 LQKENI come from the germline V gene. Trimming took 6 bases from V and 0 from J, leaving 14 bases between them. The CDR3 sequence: CASSQEQGPNYGYTF. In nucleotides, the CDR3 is TGTGCCAGCTCGCAGGAACAGGGACCTAACTATGGCTACACCTTC.

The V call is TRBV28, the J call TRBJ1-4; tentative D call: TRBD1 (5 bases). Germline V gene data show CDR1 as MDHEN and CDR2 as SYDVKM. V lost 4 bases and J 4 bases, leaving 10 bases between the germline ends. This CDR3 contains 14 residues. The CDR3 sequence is CASSSRQLNEKLFF. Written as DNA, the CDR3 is TGTGCCAGCAGTTCCCGACAGCTTAATGAAAAACTGTTTTTT.

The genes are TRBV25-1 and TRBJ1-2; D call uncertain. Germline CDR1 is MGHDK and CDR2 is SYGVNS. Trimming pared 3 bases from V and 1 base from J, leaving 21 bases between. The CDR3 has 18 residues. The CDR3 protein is CASSDIISRTEVNYGYTF. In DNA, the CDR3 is TGTGCCAGCAGTGATATTATCTCTCGTACAGAAGTTAACTATGGCTACACCTTC.

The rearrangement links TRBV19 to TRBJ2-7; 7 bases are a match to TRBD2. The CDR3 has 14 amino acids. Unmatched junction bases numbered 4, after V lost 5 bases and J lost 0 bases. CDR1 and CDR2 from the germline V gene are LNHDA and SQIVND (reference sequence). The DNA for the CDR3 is TGTGCCAGTAGTGTAACTAGCGTCTCCTACGAGCAGTACTTC. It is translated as CASSVTSVSYEQYF.

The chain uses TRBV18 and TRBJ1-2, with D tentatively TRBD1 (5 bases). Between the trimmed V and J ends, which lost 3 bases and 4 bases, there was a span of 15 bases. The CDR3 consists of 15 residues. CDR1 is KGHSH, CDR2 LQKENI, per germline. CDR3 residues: CASSPVETEPYGYTF. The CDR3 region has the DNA TGTGCCAGCTCACCGGTTGAGACAGAGCCCTATGGCTACACCTTC.

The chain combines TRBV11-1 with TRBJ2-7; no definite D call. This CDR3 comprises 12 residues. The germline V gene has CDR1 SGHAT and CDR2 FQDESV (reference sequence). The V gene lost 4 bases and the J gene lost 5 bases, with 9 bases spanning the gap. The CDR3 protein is CASSWITDEQYF. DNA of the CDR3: TGTGCCAGCAGCTGGATCACCGACGAGCAGTACTTC. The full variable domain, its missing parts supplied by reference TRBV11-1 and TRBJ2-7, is EAEVAQSPRYKITEKSQAVAFWCDPISGHATLYWYRQILGQGPELLVQFQDESVVDDSQLPKDRFSAERLKGVDSTLKIQPAELGDSAMYLCASSWITDEQYFGPGTRLTVT.

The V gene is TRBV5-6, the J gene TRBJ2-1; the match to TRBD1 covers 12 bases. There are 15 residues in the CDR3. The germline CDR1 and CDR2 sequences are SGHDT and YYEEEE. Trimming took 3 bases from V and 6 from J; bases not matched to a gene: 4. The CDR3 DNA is TGTGCCAGCAGCTGGGCGGGACAGGGGGCCAATGAGCAGTTCTTC. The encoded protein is CASSWAGQGANEQFF.